This is a list of T cell receptor beta chains from one sample in a study of Ad26.COV2.S vaccination and SARS-CoV-2 variants. Assay used: immunoSEQ multiplex PCR; TCRdb lists only in-frame clones, some missing. The profile shows 300,000 to 350,000 clones, 85% of them singletons. Sequenced material: peripheral blood, taken in a trial of Ad26.COV2.S vaccine versus placebo. These receptors were obtained from a person between 18 and 59 years old who received the Ad26.COV2.S COVID-19 vaccine or a placebo. The CDR3 runs from the conserved cysteine through the conserved F or W. A D gene is named only where the DNA matches it firmly. Expanded clones are given a class, and other clones once, few, many or no size at all.

D	size	V	J	CDR3	DNA
.	.	TRBV19	TRBJ1-2	CASAADTYGYTF	TGTGCCAGTGCAGCAGACACCTATGGCTACACCTTC
.	.	TRBV6-5	TRBJ2-5	CASSSTQRQETQYF	TGTGCCAGCAGTTCCACACAGCGACAAGAGACCCAGTACTTC
.	.	TRBV6-5	TRBJ2-3	CASTGTDTQYF	TGTGCCAGCACGGGCACAGATACGCAGTATTTT
.	.	TRBV4-1	TRBJ2-2	CASSQPRATGELFF	TGCGCCAGCAGCCAACCCAGGGCCACCGGGGAGCTGTTTTTT
.	.	TRBV5-1	TRBJ2-1	CASNPGASSNEQFF	TGCGCCAGCAACCCCGGGGCTAGCTCAAATGAGCAGTTCTTC
TRBD1	.	TRBV5-1	TRBJ2-5	CASSPGQGGGIKTQYF	TGCGCCAGCAGCCCAGGACAGGGGGGTGGTATTAAGACCCAGTACTTC
.	.	TRBV5-1	TRBJ1-1	CASSPGLLNTEAFF	TGCGCCAGCAGCCCGGGACTCCTGAACACTGAAGCTTTCTTT
.	.	TRBV28	TRBJ1-1	CASGGPNTEAFF	TGTGCCAGCGGGGGTCCGAACACTGAAGCTTTCTTT
TRBD2	many	TRBV6-5	TRBJ2-2	CASSYELARVGELFF	TGTGCCAGCAGTTACGAACTAGCGAGGGTGGGGGAGCTGTTTTTT
.	.	TRBV4-1	TRBJ1-5	CASSQDSTMPQHF	TGCGCCAGCAGCCAAGATTCCACAATGCCCCAGCATTTT
.	.	TRBV6-6	TRBJ2-1	CASKLLRADEQFF	TGTGCCAGCAAACTCCTCAGGGCGGATGAGCAGTTCTTC
.	.	TRBV28	TRBJ1-5	CASSLGTRDQPQHF	TGTGCCAGCAGTCTCGGGACACGGGATCAGCCCCAGCATTTT
.	.	TRBV7-2	TRBJ1-5	CASSQTRFPRYSNQPQHF	TGTGCCAGCAGCCAAACCAGATTCCCCCGATATAGCAATCAGCCCCAGCATTTT
TRBD1	.	TRBV5-4	TRBJ1-6	CASSRDRAYNSPLHF	TGTGCCAGCAGCAGGGACAGAGCCTATAATTCACCCCTCCACTTT
.	.	TRBV5-4	TRBJ2-5	CASSSPGSQETQYF	TGTGCCAGCAGCTCCCCGGGGAGCCAAGAGACCCAGTACTTC
TRBD1	.	TRBV6-1	TRBJ1-6	CASSEAGTGLYNSPLHF	TGTGCCAGCAGTGAAGCGGGGACAGGATTATATAATTCACCCCTCCACTTT
.	.	TRBV18	TRBJ1-5	CASSPLAGTGNQPQHF	TGTGCCAGCTCACCTTTGGCAGGGACGGGCAATCAGCCCCAGCATTTT
TRBD1	.	TRBV5-1	TRBJ2-5	CASSLAGATGAGETQYF	TGCGCCAGCAGCTTGGCTGGGGCGACAGGGGCAGGAGAGACCCAGTACTTC
TRBD1	.	TRBV5-1	TRBJ2-7	CASSRDRTTLEQYF	TGCGCCAGCAGCCGGGACAGGACTACGTTGGAGCAGTACTTC
.	.	TRBV7-9	TRBJ1-5	CASSLQGLGNQPQHF	TGTGCCAGCAGCTTGCAGGGGCTAGGTAATCAGCCCCAGCATTTT
.	.	TRBV12-3/TRBV12-4	TRBJ2-7	CAGRTDSYEQYF	TGTGCCGGAAGGACAGACTCCTACGAGCAGTACTTC
.	.	TRBV27	TRBJ1-1	CASRLGRNTEAFF	TGTGCCAGCAGGCTGGGACGTAACACTGAAGCTTTCTTT
.	.	TRBV5-1	TRBJ1-2	CASSLVGGNYGYTF	TGCGCCAGCAGCTTGGTTGGGGGGAACTATGGCTACACCTTC
.	.	TRBV27	TRBJ2-7	CASSLSSPPYEQYF	TGTGCCAGCAGTTTATCTAGTCCCCCTTACGAGCAGTACTTC
TRBD1	.	TRBV10-3	TRBJ1-2	CAISVDSGGTNYGYTF	TGTGCCATCAGTGTAGACTCAGGGGGCACGAACTATGGCTACACCTTC
.	.	TRBV19	TRBJ2-7	CASSIDLWQGYEQYF	TGTGCCAGTAGTATAGATTTATGGCAGGGCTACGAGCAGTACTTC
TRBD2	.	TRBV10-3	TRBJ2-5	CAISEGKLAGNQETQYF	TGTGCCATCAGTGAGGGGAAACTAGCGGGGAACCAAGAGACCCAGTACTTC
TRBD1	.	TRBV6-5	TRBJ1-2	CASRGDSYGYTF	TGTGCCAGCAGGGGGGACAGCTATGGCTACACCTTC
TRBD1	.	TRBV7-9	TRBJ1-4	CASSPSRDRESEKLFF	TGTGCCAGCAGCCCCTCCCGGGACAGGGAAAGTGAAAAACTGTTTTTT
.	.	TRBV5-1	TRBJ1-4	CASSLTSGRREGLFF	TGCGCCAGCAGCCTCACGTCGGGACGGAGGGAAGGACTGTTTTTT
.	.	TRBV2	TRBJ2-7	CASSGGNSYEQYF	TGTGCCAGCAGTGGAGGGAACTCCTACGAGCAGTACTTC
TRBD1	once	TRBV5-4	TRBJ2-7	CASSDKTGVHYEQYF	TGTGCCAGCAGCGACAAGACAGGGGTACATTACGAGCAGTACTTC
.	.	TRBV18	TRBJ1-4	CASSPKKGGGNEKLFF	TGTGCCAGCTCACCGAAGAAGGGCGGGGGTAATGAAAAACTGTTTTTT
.	once	TRBV5-6	TRBJ1-2	CASSLQGGYTF	TGTGCCAGCAGCTTACAGGGTGGCTACACCTTC
.	.	TRBV5-5	TRBJ2-7	CASSLVPGDNYEQYF	TGTGCCAGCAGCTTGGTTCCGGGGGATAACTACGAGCAGTACTTC
.	.	TRBV5-1	TRBJ1-2	CATDPDGRYGYTF	TGCGCCACCGATCCGGACGGACGATATGGCTACACCTTC
.	.	TRBV2	TRBJ2-2	CASRGVQGNGELFF	TGTGCCAGCAGGGGGGTACAGGGAAATGGGGAGCTGTTTTTT
TRBD1	.	TRBV12-5	TRBJ2-1	CASGWDRNTNEQFF	TGTGCTAGTGGTTGGGACAGGAACACCAATGAGCAGTTCTTC
.	.	TRBV27	TRBJ1-2	CASSLTASGGYTF	TGTGCCAGCAGTTTAACAGCGTCTGGTGGCTACACCTTC
.	.	TRBV21-1	TRBJ2-1	CASSKGQEGLRSSDEQFF	TGTGCCAGCAGCAAAGGTCAGGAGGGCCTAAGGTCTAGCGATGAGCAGTTCTTC
.	.	TRBV7-7	TRBJ1-1	CASSLDRGTEAFF	TGTGCTAGCAGCTTAGACCGAGGGACTGAAGCTTTCTTT
.	.	TRBV7-3	TRBJ2-5	CASSLTLQETQYF	TGTGCCAGCAGCTTAACACTTCAAGAGACCCAGTACTTC
.	once	TRBV2	TRBJ2-3	CASSGAVGTDTQYF	TGTGCCAGCAGTGGAGCAGTCGGCACAGATACGCAGTATTTT
TRBD2	.	TRBV4-2	TRBJ2-3	CASSQDPPASGSTDTQYF	TGTGCCAGCAGCCAAGATCCCCCGGCTAGCGGGAGCACAGATACGCAGTATTTT
.	.	TRBV5-1	TRBJ1-4	CASSLTGTPTNEKLFF	TGCGCCAGCAGCTTGACAGGGACCCCAACTAATGAAAAACTGTTTTTT
.	.	TRBV11-2	TRBJ2-5	CASSSTQETQYF	TGTGCCAGCAGCTCGACCCAAGAGACCCAGTACTTC
.	.	TRBV7-9	TRBJ2-5	CASSREEGTQYF	TGTGCCAGCAGCCGAGAAGAGGGGACCCAGTACTTC
.	.	TRBV11-2	TRBJ2-2	CASSLQTGELFF	TGTGCCAGCAGTTTACAGACCGGGGAGCTGTTTTTT
.	.	TRBV7-3	TRBJ2-1	CASSEPGAYNEQFF	TGTGCCAGCAGCGAGCCGGGGGCTTACAATGAGCAGTTCTTC
.	.	TRBV5-6	TRBJ2-5	CASSFSYETQYF	TGTGCCAGCAGCTTCTCCTACGAGACCCAGTACTTC